These 2 T cell receptor beta chains originate from one sample sequenced in a study of blood T cell repertoires in COVID-19. Sequenced by immunoSEQ multiplex PCR; TCRdb stores in-frame clones only, minus some. The sample lists 200,000 to 250,000 clones; more than 85% were seen once. Sequenced sample: peripheral blood. Every receptor here comes from a man aged 60 to 69 with acute or convalescent COVID-19.

The V gene is TRBV7-9, the J gene TRBJ1-2, with 12 bases identical to TRBD1. This CDR3 comprises 17 residues. In germline, CDR1 is SEHNR, CDR2 FQNEAQ (reference sequence). The V and J ends lost 3 bases and 7 bases, in that order; junction bases with no gene match: 12. The CDR3 loop is CASSFPGQGAPLRGYTF. In DNA form, the CDR3 reads TGTGCCAGCAGCTTTCCGGGACAGGGGGCGCCCCTGCGTGGCTACACCTTC.

This chain links TRBV7-2 with TRBJ1-2, with D tentatively TRBD1 (5 bases). CDR3 size: 15 residues. Trimming took 1 base from V and 0 from J, leaving 9 bases between them. Germline assignment: CDR1 SGHTA and CDR2 FQGNSA. Here the CDR3 reads CASSLEAGTNYGYTF. The CDR3 region has the DNA TGTGCCAGCAGCTTAGAGGCAGGGACTAACTATGGCTACACCTTC.